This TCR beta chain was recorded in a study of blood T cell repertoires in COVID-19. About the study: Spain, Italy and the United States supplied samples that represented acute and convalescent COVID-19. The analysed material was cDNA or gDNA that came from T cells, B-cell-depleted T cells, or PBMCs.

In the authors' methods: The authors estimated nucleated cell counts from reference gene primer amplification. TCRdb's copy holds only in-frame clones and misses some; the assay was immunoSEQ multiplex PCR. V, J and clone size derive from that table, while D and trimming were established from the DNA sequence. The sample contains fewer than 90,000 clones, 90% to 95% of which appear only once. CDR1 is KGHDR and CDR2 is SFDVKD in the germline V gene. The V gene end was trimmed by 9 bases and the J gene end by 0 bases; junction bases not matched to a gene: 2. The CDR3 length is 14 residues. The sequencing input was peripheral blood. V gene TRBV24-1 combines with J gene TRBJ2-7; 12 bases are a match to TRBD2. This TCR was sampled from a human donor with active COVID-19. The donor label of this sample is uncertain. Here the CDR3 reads CATATSGSSYEQYF. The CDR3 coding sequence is TGTGCCACCGCGACTAGCGGGAGCTCCTACGAGCAGTACTTC.